Listed below are T cell receptor beta chains from one sample, sequenced in a study of CD8+CD57+ T cells in acquired aplastic anemia. A single record per CDR3 protein comes from TCRdb applying MiXCR to the reads. The sample carries fewer than 200,000 distinct CDR3 sequences, roughly half recorded once. The source material was sorted CD4+, CD8+, or CD8+CD57+ T cells (not recorded which) from PBMCs. These TCRs come from a human donor with aplastic anemia. Both conserved end residues are part of each CDR3. Each record gives: D gene, J gene, V gene, CDR3 protein. A D gene is named only where the DNA matches it firmly.

NA | TRBJ2-1 | TRBV2 | CASSEAVPKFF
NA | TRBJ1-4 | TRBV5-1 | CASSPNVGSATNEKLFF
TRBD2 | TRBJ2-2 | TRBV7-8 | CASSSRGGRTGELFF
NA | TRBJ1-2 | TRBV6-1 | CASSEGGIVGYTF
NA | TRBJ1-1 | TRBV13 | CASSAGTANEAFF
NA | TRBJ2-7 | TRBV6-2/TRBV6-3 | CASSSSQLLFYEQYF
NA | TRBJ1-5 | TRBV11-2 | CASSPMSSVGNQPQHF
NA | TRBJ1-5 | TRBV5-1 | CASSLLAGDNQPQHF
NA | TRBJ2-3 | TRBV24-1 | CATSDFWDSTDTQYF
NA | TRBJ2-5 | TRBV7-6 | CASSTGLGETQYF
NA | TRBJ1-1 | TRBV25-1 | CASRLGVFEAFF
NA | TRBJ2-7 | TRBV15 | CATSRDRAAYEQYF
NA | TRBJ1-1 | TRBV12-3/TRBV12-4 | CASSLAFGGNTEAFF
TRBD1 | TRBJ1-1 | TRBV5-1 | CASSLGQGAMEAFF
TRBD1 | TRBJ2-1 | TRBV7-2 | CASSLAGTENEQFF
TRBD1 | TRBJ1-5 | TRBV20-1 | CSAGTEGVGGPQHF
NA | TRBJ2-5 | TRBV20-1 | CSARRLSMETQYF
NA | TRBJ2-6 | TRBV15 | CATSRDGSYIISGANVLTF
TRBD1 | TRBJ2-1 | TRBV12-3/TRBV12-4 | CASSFWAGGYNEQFF
TRBD1 | TRBJ1-1 | TRBV19 | CASSRTGEAFF
NA | TRBJ2-7 | TRBV4-2 | CASSQDSRGVGREQYF
TRBD2 | TRBJ2-5 | TRBV6-4 | CASSAGTSGGETQYF
NA | TRBJ2-3 | TRBV6-2/TRBV6-3 | CASRTGFPDTQYF
TRBD1 | TRBJ1-6 | TRBV25-1 | CASSEYAQGGLYSSLHF
NA | TRBJ1-1 | TRBV6-4 | CASRDPERQSTGTEAFF
TRBD1 | TRBJ2-7 | TRBV7-9 | CASSPRTGYSYEQYF
NA | TRBJ2-1 | TRBV5-1 | CASSWGASAGEQFF
NA | TRBJ1-1 | TRBV7-8 | CASSRTKAEAFF
NA | TRBJ2-1 | TRBV5-1 | CASSPDHNEQFF
TRBD2 | TRBJ2-1 | TRBV24-1 | CATLTGTRGAYNEQFF
NA | TRBJ2-7 | TRBV7-2 | CASSLELSYEQYF
NA | TRBJ2-2 | TRBV24-1 | CATSGVPGLEAPEGELFF
NA | TRBJ2-1 | TRBV6-1 | CASRAGEFYNEQFF
NA | TRBJ2-5 | TRBV5-1 | CASSLGTSSSHQETQYF
NA | TRBJ1-2 | TRBV29-1 | CSVGQGGGYTF
TRBD2 | TRBJ2-5 | TRBV20-1 | CSAPIAGGRGETQYF
NA | TRBJ1-2 | TRBV5-1 | CASSPPRGAGYTF
NA | TRBJ2-7 | TRBV15 | CATSRAASSYGQYF
TRBD2 | TRBJ2-7 | TRBV2 | CAGRTSGSYEQYF
TRBD1 | TRBJ2-7 | TRBV29-1 | CSVKTGDSGEQYF
NA | TRBJ2-1 | TRBV4-1 | CASSQEGYYNEQFF
NA | TRBJ1-5 | TRBV2 | CASSESGYQPQHF
NA | TRBJ2-4 | TRBV2 | CASSFGQAAKNIQYF
NA | TRBJ2-1 | TRBV12-3/TRBV12-4 | CASSFSMLISYDEQFF
NA | TRBJ1-1 | TRBV11-2 | CASSFGGARHTEAFF
TRBD1 | TRBJ2-7 | TRBV15 | CATSNADRGLYEQYF
NA | TRBJ2-7 | TRBV24-1 | CATSEQGGDYEQYF
NA | TRBJ2-7 | TRBV29-1 | CSVEGEGAPAYEQYF
NA | TRBJ2-1 | TRBV20-1 | CSARGTHYDEQFF
TRBD2 | TRBJ2-1 | TRBV7-6 | CASSPNIAGAINQQFF
TRBD1 | TRBJ1-1 | TRBV6-1 | CASSTGTGGTSEAFF
NA | TRBJ1-6 | TRBV5-4 | CASSLATGGNSPLHF
NA | TRBJ2-5 | TRBV15 | CATSRGGYF
NA | TRBJ2-2 | TRBV29-1 | CSVQQNTGELFF